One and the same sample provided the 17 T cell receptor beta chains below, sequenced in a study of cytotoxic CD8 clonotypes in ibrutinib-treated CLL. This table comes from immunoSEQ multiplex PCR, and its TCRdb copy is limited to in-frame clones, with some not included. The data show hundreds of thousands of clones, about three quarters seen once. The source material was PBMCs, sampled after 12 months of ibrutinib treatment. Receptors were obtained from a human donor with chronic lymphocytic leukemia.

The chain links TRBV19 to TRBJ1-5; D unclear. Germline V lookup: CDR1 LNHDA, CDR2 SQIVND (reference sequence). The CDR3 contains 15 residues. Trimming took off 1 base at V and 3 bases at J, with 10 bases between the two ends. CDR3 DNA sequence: TGTGCCAGTAGTATAGGCAGCCAGATCAATCAGCCCCAGCATTTT. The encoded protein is CASSIGSQINQPQHF. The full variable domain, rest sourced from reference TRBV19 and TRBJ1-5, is DGGITQSPKYLFRKEGQNVTLSCEQNLNHDAMYWYRQDPGQGLRLIYYSQIVNDFQKGDIAEGYSVSREKKESFPLTVTSAQKNPTAFYLCASSIGSQINQPQHFGDGTRLSIL.

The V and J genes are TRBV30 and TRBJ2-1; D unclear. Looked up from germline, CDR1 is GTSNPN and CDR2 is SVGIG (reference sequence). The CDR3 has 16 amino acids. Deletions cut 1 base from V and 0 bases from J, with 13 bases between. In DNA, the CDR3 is TGTGCCTGGAGTGGGGGTTCCCTCGGCTCCTACAATGAGCAGTTCTTC. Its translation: CAWSGGSLGSYNEQFF. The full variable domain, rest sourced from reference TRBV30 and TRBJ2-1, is SQTIHQWPATLVQPVGSPLSLECTVEGTSNPNLYWYRQAAGRGLQLLFYSVGIGQISSEVPQNLSASRPQDRQFILSSKKLLLSDSGFYLCAWSGGSLGSYNEQFFGPGTRLTVL.

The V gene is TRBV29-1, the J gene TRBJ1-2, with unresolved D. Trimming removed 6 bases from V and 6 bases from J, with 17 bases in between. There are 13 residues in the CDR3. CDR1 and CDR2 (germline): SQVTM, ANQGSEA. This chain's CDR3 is CSVAASGRNGYTF. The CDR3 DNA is TGCAGCGTGGCGGCTAGTGGCAGAAATGGCTACACCTTC.

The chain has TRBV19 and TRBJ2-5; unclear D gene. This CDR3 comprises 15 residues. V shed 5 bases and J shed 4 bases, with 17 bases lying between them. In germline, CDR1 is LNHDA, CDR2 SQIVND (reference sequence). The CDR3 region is CASSRTPLIGETQYF. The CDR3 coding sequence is TGTGCCAGTAGTCGAACCCCGCTGATTGGAGAGACCCAGTACTTC.

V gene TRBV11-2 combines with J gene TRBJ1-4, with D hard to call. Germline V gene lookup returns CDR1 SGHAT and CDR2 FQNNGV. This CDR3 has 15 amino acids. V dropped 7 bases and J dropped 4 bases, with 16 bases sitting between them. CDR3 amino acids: CASTQHTALNEKLFF. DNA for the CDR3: TGTGCCAGCACCCAGCACACAGCTCTTAATGAAAAACTGTTTTTT.

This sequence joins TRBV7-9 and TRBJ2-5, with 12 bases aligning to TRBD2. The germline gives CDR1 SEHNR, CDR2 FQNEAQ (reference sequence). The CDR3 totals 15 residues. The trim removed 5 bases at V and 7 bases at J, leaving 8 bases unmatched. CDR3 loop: CASSTETSGGGTQYF. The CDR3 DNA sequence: TGTGCCAGCAGCACAGAGACTAGCGGGGGAGGGACCCAGTACTTC. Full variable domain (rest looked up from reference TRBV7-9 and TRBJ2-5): DTGVSQNPRHKITKRGQNVTFRCDPISEHNRLYWYRQTLGQGPEFLTYFQNEAQLEKSRLLSDRFSAERPKGSFSTLEIQRTEQGDSAMYLCASSTETSGGGTQYFGPGTRLLVL.

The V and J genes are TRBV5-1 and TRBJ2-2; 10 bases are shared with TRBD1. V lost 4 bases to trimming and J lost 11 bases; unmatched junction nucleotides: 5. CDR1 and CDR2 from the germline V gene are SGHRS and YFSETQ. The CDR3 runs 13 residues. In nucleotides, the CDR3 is TGCGCCAGCAGCCCCCGGGACAGGGGAGAGCTGTTTTTT. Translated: CASSPRDRGELFF.

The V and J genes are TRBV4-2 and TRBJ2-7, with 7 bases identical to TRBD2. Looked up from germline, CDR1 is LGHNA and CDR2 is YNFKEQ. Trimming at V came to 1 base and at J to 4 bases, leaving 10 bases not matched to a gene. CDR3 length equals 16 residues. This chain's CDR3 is CASSQGTRLAVYEQYF. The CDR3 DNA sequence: TGTGCCAGCAGCCAAGGAACGAGACTAGCAGTTTACGAGCAGTACTTC.

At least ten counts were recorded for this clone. CDR3 residues: CASSLGRGGQKNIQYF. In nucleotides, the CDR3 is TGTGCCAGCAGCTTAGGGCGTGGGGGGCAGAAAAACATTCAGTACTTC. The V gene is TRBV7-2, the J gene TRBJ2-4; D is tentatively TRBD1 or TRBD2 (6 bases each). Germline CDR1 SGHTA, CDR2 FQGNSA. The CDR3 loop spans 16 amino acids. V was clipped by 1 base and J by 4 bases, with 14 bases between them.

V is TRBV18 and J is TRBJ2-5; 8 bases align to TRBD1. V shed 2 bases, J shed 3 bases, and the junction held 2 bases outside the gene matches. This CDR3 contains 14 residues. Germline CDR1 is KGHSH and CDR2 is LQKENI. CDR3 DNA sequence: TGTGCCAGCTCACCAAACAGGGGGGAAGAGACCCAGTACTTC. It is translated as CASSPNRGEETQYF.

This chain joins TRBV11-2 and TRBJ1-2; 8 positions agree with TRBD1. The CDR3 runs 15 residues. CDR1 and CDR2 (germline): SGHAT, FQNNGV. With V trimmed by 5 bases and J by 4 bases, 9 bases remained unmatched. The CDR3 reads CASSPSDRVGYGYTF. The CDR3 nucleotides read TGTGCCAGCAGCCCCTCGGACAGGGTGGGCTATGGCTACACCTTC. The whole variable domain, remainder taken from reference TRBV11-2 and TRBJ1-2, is EAGVAQSPRYKIIEKRQSVAFWCNPISGHATLYWYQQILGQGPKLLIQFQNNGVVDDSQLPKDRFSAERLKGVDSTLKIQPAKLEDSAVYLCASSPSDRVGYGYTFGSGTRLTVV.

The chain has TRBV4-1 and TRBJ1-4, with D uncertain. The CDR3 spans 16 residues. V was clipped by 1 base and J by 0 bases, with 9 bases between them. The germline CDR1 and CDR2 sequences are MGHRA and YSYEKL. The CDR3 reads CASSQAEGATNEKLFF. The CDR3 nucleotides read TGCGCCAGCAGCCAAGCCGAGGGAGCAACTAATGAAAAACTGTTTTTT.

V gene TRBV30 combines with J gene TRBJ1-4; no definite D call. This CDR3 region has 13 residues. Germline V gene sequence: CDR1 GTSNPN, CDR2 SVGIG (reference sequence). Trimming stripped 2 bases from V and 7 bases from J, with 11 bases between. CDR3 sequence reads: CAWSRNEGEKLFF. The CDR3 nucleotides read TGTGCCTGGAGTCGGAACGAGGGTGAAAAACTGTTTTTT.

Here the CDR3 reads CASSPRGTGGRAEAFF. The DNA of the CDR3 is TGTGCCAGCTCACCACGAGGGACAGGGGGCAGGGCTGAAGCTTTCTTT. The rearrangement links TRBV18 to TRBJ1-1, with 12 bases fitting TRBD1. Germline V gene data show CDR1 as KGHSH and CDR2 as LQKENI. The CDR3 is 16 residues long. V shed 1 base, J shed 6 bases, and the junction held 6 bases outside the gene matches.

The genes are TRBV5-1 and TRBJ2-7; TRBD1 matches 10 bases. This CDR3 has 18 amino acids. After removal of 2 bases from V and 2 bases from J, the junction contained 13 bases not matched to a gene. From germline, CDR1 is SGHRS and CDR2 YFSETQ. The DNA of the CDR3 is TGCGCCAGCAGCTTTGGCTTCAGGGACAGGGGCAGGGCCTACGAGCAGTACTTC. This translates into CASSFGFRDRGRAYEQYF.

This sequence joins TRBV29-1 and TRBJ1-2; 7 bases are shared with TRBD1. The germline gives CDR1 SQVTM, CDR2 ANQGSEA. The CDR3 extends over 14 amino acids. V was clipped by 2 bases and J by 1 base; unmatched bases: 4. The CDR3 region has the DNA TGCAGCGTTGAACGACAGGGCCTTAACTATGGCTACACCTTC. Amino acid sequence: CSVERQGLNYGYTF.

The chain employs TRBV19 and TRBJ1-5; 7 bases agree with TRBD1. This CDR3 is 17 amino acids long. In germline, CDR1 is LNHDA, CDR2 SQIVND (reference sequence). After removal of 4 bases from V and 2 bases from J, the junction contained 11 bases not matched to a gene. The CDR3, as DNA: TGTGCCAGTAGTAACGCGAACAGGGGTTACGGCAATCAGCCCCAGCATTTT. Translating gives CASSNANRGYGNQPQHF.